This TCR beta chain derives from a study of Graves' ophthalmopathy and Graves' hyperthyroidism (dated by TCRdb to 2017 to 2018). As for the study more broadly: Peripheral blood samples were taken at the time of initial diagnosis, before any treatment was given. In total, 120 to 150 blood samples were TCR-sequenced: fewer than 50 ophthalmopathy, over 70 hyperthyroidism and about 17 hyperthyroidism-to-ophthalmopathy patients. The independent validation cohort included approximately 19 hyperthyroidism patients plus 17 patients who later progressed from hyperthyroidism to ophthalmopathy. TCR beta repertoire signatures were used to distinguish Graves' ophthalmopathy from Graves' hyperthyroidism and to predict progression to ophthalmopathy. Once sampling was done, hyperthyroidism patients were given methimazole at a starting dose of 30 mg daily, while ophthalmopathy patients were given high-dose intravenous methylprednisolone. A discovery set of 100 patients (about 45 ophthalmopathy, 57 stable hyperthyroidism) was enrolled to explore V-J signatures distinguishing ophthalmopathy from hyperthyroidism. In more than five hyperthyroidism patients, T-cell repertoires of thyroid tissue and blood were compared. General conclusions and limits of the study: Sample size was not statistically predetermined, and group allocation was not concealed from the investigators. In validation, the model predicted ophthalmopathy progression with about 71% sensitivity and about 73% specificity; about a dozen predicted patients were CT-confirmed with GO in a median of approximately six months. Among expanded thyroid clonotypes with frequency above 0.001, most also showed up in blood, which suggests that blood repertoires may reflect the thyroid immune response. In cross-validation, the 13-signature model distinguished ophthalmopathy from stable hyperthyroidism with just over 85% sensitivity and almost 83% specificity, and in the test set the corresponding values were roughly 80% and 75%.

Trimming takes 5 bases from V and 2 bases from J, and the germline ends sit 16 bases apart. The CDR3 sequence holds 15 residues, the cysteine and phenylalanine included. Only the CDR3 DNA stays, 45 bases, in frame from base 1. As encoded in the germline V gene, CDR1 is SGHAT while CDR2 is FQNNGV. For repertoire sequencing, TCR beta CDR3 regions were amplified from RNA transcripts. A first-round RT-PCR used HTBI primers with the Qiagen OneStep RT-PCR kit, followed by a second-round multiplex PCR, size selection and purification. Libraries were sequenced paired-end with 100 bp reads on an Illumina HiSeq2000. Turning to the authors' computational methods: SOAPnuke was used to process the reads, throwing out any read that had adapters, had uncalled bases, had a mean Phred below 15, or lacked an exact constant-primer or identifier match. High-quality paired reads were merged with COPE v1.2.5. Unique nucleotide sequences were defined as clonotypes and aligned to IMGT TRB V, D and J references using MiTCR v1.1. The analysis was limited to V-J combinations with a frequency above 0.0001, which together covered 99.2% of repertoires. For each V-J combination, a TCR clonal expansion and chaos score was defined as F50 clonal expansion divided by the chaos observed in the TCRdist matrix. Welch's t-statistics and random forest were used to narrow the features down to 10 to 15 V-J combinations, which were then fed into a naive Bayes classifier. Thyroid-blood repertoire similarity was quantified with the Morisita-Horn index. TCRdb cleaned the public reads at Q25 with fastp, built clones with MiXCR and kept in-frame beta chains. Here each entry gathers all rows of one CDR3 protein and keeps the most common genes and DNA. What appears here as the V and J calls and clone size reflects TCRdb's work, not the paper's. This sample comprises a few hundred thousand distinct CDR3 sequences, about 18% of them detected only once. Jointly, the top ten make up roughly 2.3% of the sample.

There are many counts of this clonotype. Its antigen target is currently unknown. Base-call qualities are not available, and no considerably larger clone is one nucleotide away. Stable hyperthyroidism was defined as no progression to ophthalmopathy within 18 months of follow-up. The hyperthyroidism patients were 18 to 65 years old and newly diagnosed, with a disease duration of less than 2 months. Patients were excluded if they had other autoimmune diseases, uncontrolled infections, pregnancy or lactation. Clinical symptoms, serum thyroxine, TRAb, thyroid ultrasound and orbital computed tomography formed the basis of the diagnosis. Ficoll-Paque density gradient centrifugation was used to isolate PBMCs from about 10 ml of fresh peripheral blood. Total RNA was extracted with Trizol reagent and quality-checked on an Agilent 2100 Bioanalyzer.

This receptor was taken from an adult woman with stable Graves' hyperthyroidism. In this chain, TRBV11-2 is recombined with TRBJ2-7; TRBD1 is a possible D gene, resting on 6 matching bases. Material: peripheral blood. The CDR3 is CASSEPARGTYEQYF. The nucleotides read TGTGCCAGCAGCGAACCAGCGAGGGGGACCTACGAGCAGTACTTC.